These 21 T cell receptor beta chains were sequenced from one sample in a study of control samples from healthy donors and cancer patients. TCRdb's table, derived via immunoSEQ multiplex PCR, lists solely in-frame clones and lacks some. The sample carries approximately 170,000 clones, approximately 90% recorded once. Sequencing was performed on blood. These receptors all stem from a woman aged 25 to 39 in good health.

CDR3 residues: CASSIVGTAFDSGANVLTF. The CDR3 nucleotides read TGTGCCAGTAGTATAGTTGGGACAGCATTTGACTCTGGGGCCAACGTCCTGACTTTC. The chain has TRBV19 and TRBJ2-6; TRBD1 aligns across 7 bases. Germline loops: CDR1 LNHDA, CDR2 SQIVND (reference sequence). V lost 1 base, J lost 0 bases, and 9 bases stayed unmatched. The CDR3 loop spans 19 amino acids.

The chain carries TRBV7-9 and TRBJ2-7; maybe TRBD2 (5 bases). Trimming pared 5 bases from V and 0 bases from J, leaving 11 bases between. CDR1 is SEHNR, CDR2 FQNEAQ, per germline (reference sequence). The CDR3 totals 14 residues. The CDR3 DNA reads TGTGCCAGCAGCCCTCCAGCGGCCTCCTACGAGCAGTACTTC. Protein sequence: CASSPPAASYEQYF.

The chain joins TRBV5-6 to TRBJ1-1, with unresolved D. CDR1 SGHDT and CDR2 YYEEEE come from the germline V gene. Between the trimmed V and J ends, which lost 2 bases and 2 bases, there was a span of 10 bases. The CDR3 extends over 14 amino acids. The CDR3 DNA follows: TGTGCCAGCAGCTTAGTTGGGGTCAACACTGAAGCTTTCTTT. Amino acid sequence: CASSLVGVNTEAFF.

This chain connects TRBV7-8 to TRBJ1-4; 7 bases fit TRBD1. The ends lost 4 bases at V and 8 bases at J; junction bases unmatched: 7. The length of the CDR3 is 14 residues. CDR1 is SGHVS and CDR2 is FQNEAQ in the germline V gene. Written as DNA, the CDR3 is TGTGCCAGCAGCTCCAGACAGGGAGAGGAAAAACTGTTTTTT. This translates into CASSSRQGEEKLFF.

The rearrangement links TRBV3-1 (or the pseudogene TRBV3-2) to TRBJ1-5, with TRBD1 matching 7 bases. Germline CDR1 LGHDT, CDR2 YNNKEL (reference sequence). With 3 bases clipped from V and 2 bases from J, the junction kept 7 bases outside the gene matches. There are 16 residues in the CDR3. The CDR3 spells CASSQGFTGGNQPQHF. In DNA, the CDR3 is TGTGCCAGCAGCCAGGGCTTTACAGGGGGCAATCAGCCCCAGCATTTT.

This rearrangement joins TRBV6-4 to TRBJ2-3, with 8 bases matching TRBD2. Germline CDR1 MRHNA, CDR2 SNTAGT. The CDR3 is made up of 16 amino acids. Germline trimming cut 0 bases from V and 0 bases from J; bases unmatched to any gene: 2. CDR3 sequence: CASSDSSSGSTDTQYF. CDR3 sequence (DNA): TGTGCCAGCAGTGACTCTTCTAGCGGGAGCACAGATACGCAGTATTTT.

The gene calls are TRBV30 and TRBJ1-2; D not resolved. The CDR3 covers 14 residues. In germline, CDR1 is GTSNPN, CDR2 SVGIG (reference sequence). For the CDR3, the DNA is TGTGCTGCGGAGAGGGTAGGGAAGGACTATGGCTACACCTTC. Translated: CAAERVGKDYGYTF.

CDR3 sequence (DNA): TGCGCCAGCAGCCAGCCCCTTACTAGCATCAGCTCCTACAATGAGCAGTTCTTC. Translation gives CASSQPLTSISSYNEQFF. The chain is built from TRBV4-1 and TRBJ2-1; possible D gene TRBD2, 6 bases. The CDR3 has 18 residues. The V gene lost 3 bases and the J gene lost 0 bases, with 18 bases spanning the gap. The germline CDR1 and CDR2 sequences are MGHRA and YSYEKL.

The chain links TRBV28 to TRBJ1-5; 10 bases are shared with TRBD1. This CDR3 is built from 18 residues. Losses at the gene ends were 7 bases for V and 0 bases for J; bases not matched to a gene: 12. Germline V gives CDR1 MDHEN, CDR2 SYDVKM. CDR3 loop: CASTIPGQGGYSNQPQHF. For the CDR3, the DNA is TGTGCCAGCACCATTCCCGGACAGGGGGGCTATAGCAATCAGCCCCAGCATTTT.

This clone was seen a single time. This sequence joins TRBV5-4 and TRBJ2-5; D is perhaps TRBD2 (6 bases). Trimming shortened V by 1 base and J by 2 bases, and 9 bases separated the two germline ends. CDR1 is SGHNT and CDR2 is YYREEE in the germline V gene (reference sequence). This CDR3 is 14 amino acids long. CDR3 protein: CASSLISGQETQYF. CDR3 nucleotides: TGTGCCAGCAGCTTGATTAGCGGTCAAGAGACCCAGTACTTC.

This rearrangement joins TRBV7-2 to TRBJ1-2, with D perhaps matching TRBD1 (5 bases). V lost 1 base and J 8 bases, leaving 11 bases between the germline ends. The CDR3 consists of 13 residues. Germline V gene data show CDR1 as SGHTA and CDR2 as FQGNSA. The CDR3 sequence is CASSLGYRRGYTF. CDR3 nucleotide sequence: TGTGCCAGCAGCTTAGGCTACAGGAGAGGCTACACCTTC.

The CDR3 bases are TGTGCCAGCAGCGTAGAAGGGGATGGAGCAGATACGCAGTATTTT. Translating gives CASSVEGDGADTQYF. The chain uses TRBV9 and TRBJ2-3, with D possibly matching TRBD1 (5 bases). Germline V gene sequence: CDR1 SGDLS, CDR2 YYNGEE. V lost 0 bases, J lost 4 bases, and 12 bases lay in between. The CDR3 loop spans 15 amino acids.

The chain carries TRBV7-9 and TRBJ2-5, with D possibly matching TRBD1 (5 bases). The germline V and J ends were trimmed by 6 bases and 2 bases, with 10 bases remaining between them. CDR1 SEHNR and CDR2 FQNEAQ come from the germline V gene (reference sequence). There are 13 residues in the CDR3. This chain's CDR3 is CASSRRTQETQYF. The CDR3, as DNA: TGTGCCAGCAGTCGACGGACACAAGAGACCCAGTACTTC.

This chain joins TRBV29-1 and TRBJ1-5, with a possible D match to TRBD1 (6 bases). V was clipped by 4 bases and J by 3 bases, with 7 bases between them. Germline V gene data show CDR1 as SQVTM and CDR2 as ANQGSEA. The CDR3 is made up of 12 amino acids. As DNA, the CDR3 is TGCAGCGTTGGACAGGACAATCAGCCCCAGCATTTT. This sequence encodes CSVGQDNQPQHF. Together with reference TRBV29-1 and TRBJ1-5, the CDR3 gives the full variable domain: SAVISQKPSRDICQRGTSLTIQCQVDSQVTMMFWYRQQPGQSLTLIATANQGSEATYESGFVIDKFPISRPNLTFSTLTVSNMSPEDSSIYLCSVGQDNQPQHFGDGTRLSIL.

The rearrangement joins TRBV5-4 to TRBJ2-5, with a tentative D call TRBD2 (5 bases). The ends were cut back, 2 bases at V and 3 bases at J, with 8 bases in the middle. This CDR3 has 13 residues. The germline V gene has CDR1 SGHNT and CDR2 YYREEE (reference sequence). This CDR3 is CASSFPAEETQYF. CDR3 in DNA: TGTGCCAGCAGCTTTCCAGCGGAAGAGACCCAGTACTTC.

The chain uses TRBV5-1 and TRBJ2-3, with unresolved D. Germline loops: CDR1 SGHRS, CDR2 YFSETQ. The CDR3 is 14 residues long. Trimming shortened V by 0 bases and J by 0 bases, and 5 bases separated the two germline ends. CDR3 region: CASSLVGSTDTQYF. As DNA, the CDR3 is TGCGCCAGCAGCTTGGTCGGCAGCACAGATACGCAGTATTTT. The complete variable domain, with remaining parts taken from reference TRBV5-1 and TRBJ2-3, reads KAGVTQTPRYLIKTRGQQVTLSCSPISGHRSVSWYQQTPGQGLQFLFEYFSETQRNKGNFPGRFSGRQFSNSRSEMNVSTLELGDSALYLCASSLVGSTDTQYFGPGTRLTVL.

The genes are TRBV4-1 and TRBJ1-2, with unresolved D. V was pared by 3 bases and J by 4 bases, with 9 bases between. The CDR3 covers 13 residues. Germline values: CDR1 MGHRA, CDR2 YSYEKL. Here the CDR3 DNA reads TGCGCCAGCAGCCAGGAGGGTTTCTATGGCTACACCTTC. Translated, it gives CASSQEGFYGYTF.

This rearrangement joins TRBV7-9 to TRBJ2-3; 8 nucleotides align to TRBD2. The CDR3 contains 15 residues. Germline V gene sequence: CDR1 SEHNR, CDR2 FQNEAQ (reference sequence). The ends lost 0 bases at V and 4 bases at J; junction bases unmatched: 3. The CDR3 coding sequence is TGTGCCAGCAGCTTAGCCGGGGGGGGCGCAGATACGCAGTATTTT. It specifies CASSLAGGGADTQYF. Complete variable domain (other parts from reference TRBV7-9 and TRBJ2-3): DTGVSQNPRHKITKRGQNVTFRCDPISEHNRLYWYRQTLGQGPEFLTYFQNEAQLEKSRLLSDRFSAERPKGSFSTLEIQRTEQGDSAMYLCASSLAGGGADTQYFGPGTRLTVL.

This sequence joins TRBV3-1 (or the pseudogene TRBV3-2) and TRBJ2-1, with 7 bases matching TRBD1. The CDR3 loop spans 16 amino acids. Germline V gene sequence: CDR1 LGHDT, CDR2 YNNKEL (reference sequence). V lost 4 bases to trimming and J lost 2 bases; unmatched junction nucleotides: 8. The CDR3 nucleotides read TGTGCCAGCAGCCGAAACAGGGGTAGGACCTACAATGAGCAGTTCTTC. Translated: CASSRNRGRTYNEQFF.

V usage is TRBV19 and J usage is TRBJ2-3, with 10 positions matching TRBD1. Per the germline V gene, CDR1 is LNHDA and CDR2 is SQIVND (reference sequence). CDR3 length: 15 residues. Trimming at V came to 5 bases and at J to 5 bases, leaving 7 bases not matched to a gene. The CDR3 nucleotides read TGTGCCAGTAGTCCCGGGACAGGGGCTGTAGATACGCAGTATTTT. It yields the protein CASSPGTGAVDTQYF.

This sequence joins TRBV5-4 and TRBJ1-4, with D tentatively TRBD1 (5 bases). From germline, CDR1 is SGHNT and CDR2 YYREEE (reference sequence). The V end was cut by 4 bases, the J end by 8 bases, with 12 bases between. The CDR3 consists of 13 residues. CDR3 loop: CASSGTNTEKLFF. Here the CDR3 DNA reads TGTGCCAGCAGCGGGACTAACACGGAAAAACTGTTTTTT. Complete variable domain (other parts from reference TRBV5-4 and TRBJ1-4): ETGVTQSPTHLIKTRGQQVTLRCSSQSGHNTVSWYQQALGQGPQFIFQYYREEENGRGNFPPRFSGLQFPNYSSELNVNALELDDSALYLCASSGTNTEKLFFGSGTQLSVL.